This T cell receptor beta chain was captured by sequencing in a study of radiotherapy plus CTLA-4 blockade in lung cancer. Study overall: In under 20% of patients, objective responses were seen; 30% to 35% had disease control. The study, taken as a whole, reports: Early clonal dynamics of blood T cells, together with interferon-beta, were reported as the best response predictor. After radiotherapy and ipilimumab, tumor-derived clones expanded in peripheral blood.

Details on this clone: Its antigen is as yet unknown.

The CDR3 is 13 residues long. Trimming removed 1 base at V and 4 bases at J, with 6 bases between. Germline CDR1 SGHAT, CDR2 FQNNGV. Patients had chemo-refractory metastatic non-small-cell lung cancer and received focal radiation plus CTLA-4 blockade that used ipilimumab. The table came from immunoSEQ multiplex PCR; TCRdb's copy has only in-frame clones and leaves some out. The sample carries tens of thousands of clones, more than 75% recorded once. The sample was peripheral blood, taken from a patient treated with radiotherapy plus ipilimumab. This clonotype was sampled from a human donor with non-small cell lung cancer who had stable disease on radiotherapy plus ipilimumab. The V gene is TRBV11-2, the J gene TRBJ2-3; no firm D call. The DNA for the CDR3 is TGTGCCAGCAGCTTAGGGACGGCAGATACGCAGTATTTT. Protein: CASSLGTADTQYF.